What follows is one T cell receptor (beta chain) and its context. Each CDR3 protein is one row after TCRdb ran MiXCR on the 5' RACE reads. This sample has approximately 5,000 distinct CDR3 sequences; 52% occur once, and the top ten carry 3% to 4%. Germline V gives CDR1 DFQATT, CDR2 SNEGSKA (reference sequence). The V and J ends lost 4 bases and 1 base respectively, with 4 bases between them. The CDR3 extends over 11 amino acids. This receptor was taken from a female donor with breast cancer. The sequenced material came from memory CD4+ T cells sorted from blood. Documented subset: memory CD4+ T cells, CD4+CD45RO+CD25-. The J gene is TRBJ1-1, the V gene TRBV20-1; D gene unclear. In DNA, the CDR3 is TGCAGTGCTACGCCGAACACTGAAGCTTTCTTT. Its protein is CSATPNTEAFF.